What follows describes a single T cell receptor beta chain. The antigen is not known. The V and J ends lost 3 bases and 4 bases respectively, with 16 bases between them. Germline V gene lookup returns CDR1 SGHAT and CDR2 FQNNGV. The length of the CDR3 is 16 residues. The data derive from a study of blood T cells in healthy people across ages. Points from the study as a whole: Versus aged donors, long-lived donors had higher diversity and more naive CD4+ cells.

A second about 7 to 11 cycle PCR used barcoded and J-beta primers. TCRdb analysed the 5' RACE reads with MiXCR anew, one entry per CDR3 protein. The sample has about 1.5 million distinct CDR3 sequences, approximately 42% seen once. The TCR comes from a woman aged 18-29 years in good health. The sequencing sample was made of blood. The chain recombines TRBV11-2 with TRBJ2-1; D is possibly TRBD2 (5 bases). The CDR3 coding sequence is TGTGCCAGCAGCTTCCTCGGAGCGGCTCCGTACAATGAGCAGTTCTTC. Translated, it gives CASSFLGAAPYNEQFF.